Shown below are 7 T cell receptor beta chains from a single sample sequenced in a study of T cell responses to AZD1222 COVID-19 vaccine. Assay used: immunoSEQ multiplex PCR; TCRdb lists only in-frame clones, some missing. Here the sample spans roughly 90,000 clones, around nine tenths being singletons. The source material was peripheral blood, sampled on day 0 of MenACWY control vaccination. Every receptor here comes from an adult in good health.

This chain's CDR3 is CASSSIGPGFEETQYF. Here the CDR3 DNA reads TGTGCCAGCAGCTCAATAGGGCCAGGTTTCGAGGAGACCCAGTACTTC. The chain combines TRBV11-2 with TRBJ2-5; no clear D. Trimming stripped 4 bases from V and 5 bases from J, with 20 bases between. From germline, CDR1 is SGHAT and CDR2 FQNNGV. This CDR3 comprises 16 residues.

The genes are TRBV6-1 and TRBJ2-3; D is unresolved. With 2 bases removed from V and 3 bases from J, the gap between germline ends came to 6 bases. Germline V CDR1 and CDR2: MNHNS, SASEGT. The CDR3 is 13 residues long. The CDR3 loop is CASSERQTDTQYF. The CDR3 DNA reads TGTGCCAGCAGTGAAAGGCAGACAGATACGCAGTATTTT.

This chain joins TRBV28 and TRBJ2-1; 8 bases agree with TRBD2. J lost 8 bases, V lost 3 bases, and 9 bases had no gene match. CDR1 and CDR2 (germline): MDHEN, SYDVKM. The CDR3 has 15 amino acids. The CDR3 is CASSLRSGSLHEQFF. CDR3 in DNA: TGTGCCAGCAGTTTGAGGAGCGGGAGTCTCCATGAGCAGTTCTTC.

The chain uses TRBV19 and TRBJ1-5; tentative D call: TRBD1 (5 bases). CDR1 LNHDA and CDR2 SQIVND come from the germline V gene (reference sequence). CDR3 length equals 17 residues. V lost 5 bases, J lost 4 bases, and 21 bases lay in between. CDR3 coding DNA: TGTGCCAGTAGTTCGACAAGGGACGATTCGGCGAATCAGCCCCAGCATTTT. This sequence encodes CASSSTRDDSANQPQHF.

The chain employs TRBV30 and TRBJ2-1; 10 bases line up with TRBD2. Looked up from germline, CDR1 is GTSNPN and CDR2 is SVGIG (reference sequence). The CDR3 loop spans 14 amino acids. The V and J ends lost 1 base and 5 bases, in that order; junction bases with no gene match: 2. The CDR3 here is CAWSGAGGDNEQFF. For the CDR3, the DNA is TGTGCCTGGAGTGGAGCGGGAGGGGACAATGAGCAGTTCTTC.

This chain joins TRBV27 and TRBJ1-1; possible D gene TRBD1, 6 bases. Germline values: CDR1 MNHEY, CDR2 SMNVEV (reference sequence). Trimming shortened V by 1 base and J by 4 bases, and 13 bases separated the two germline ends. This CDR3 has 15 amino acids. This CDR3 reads CASSLLQGGVTEAFF. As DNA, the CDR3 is TGTGCCAGCAGTTTATTACAGGGTGGGGTCACTGAAGCTTTCTTT.

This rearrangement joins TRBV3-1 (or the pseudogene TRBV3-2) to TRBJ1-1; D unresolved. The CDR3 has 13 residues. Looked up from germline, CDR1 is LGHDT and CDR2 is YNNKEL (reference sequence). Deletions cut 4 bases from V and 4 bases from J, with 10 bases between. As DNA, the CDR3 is TGTGCCAGCAGCCTAGGCGTGACCACTGAAGCTTTCTTT. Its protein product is CASSLGVTTEAFF.